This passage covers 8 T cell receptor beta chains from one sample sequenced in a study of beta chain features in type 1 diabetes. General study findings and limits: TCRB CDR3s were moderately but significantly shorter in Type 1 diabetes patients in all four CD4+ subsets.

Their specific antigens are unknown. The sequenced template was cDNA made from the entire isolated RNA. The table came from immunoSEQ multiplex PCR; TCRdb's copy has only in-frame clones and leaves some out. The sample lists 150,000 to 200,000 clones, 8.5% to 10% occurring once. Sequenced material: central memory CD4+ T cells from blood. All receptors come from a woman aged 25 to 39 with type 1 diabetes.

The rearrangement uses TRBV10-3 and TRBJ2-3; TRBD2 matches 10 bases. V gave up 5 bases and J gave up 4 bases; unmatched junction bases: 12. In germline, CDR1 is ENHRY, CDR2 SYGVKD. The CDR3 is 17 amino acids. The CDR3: CAISRTNLAGDPDTQYF. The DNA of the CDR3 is TGTGCCATCAGTAGAACCAATCTAGCGGGAGACCCAGATACGCAGTATTTT.

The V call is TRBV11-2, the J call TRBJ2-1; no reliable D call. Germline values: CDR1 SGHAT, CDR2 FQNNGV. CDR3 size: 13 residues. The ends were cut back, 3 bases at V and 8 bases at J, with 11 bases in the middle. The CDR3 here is CASSLGGGDEQFF. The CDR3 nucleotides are TGTGCCAGCAGCTTGGGTGGTGGAGATGAGCAGTTCTTC.

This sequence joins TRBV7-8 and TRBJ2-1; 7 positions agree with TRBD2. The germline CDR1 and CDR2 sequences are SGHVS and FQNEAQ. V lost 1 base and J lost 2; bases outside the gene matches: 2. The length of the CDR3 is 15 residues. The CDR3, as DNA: TGTGCCAGCAGCTTAGGAGGGAGGGCCTACAATGAGCAGTTCTTC. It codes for CASSLGGRAYNEQFF.

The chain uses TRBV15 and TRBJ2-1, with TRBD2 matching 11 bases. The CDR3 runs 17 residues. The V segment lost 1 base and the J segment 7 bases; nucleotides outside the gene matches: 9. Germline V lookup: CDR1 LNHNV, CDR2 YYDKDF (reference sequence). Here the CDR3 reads CATSRGRVAGGPNEQFF. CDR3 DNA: TGTGCCACCAGCAGAGGCAGGGTAGCGGGAGGGCCTAATGAGCAGTTCTTC.

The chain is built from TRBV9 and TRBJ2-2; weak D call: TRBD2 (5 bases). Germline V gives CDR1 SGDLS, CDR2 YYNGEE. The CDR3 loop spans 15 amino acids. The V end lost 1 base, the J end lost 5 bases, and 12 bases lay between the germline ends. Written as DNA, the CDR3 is TGTGCCAGCAGCGTACAATCACGGGAAACCGGGGAGCTGTTTTTT. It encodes CASSVQSRETGELFF.

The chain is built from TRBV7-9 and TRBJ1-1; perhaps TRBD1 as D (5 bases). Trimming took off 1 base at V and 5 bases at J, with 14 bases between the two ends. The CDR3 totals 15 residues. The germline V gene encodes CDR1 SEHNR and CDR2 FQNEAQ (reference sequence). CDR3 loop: CASSLVSGFRTEAFF. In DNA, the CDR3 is TGTGCCAGCAGCTTAGTTTCAGGGTTCCGGACTGAAGCTTTCTTT.

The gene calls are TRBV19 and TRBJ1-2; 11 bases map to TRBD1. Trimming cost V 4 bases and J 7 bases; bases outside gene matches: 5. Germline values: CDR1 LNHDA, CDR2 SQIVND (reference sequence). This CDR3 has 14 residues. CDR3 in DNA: TGTGCCAGTAGTACCTCGGACAGGGGGCCTGGCTACACCTTC. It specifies CASSTSDRGPGYTF.

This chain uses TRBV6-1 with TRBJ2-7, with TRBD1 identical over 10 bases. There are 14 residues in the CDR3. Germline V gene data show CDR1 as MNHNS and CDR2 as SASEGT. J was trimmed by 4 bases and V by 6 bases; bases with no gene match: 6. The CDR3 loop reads CASSSGTGVYEQYF. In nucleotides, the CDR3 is TGTGCCAGCAGCTCCGGGACAGGGGTGTACGAGCAGTACTTC.